The 20 T cell receptor beta chains given below trace back to one sample, sequenced in a study of cytomegalovirus exposure and HLA in healthy donors. PCR primers comprised 60 Vbeta and 13 Jbeta primers. TCRdb's table, derived via immunoSEQ multiplex PCR, lists solely in-frame clones and lacks some. The repertoire holds about 230,000 clones, with 75% to 90% as singletons. Sequenced material: PBMCs. Source of these receptors: a woman aged 18-29 years in good health and CMV-seronegative.

This chain joins TRBV6-1 and TRBJ2-7; D unclear. Trimming cost V 2 bases and J 4 bases, with 12 bases left between them. The length of the CDR3 is 14 residues. CDR1 is MNHNS and CDR2 is SASEGT in the germline V gene. CDR3 DNA sequence: TGTGCCAGCAGTGAATTCCGTGCCGAGTACGAGCAGTACTTC. It encodes CASSEFRAEYEQYF.

The chain links TRBV5-1 to TRBJ2-3, with a weak D call TRBD2 (5 bases). Trimming shortened V by 2 bases and J by 4 bases, and 14 bases separated the two germline ends. Germline V gene sequence: CDR1 SGHRS, CDR2 YFSETQ. The CDR3 is 15 residues long. The CDR3 region is CASSLRGGYPDTQYF. As DNA, the CDR3 is TGCGCCAGCAGCTTACGTGGAGGCTATCCAGATACGCAGTATTTT.

V and J are TRBV7-2 and TRBJ1-4; the match to TRBD1 covers 8 bases. This CDR3 has 15 amino acids. With 3 bases clipped from V and 6 bases from J, the junction kept 6 bases outside the gene matches. CDR1 is SGHTA, CDR2 FQGNSA, per germline. Here the CDR3 reads CASSLTGADYEKLFF. CDR3 nucleotide sequence: TGTGCCAGCAGCTTGACAGGGGCGGATTATGAAAAACTGTTTTTT.

The rearrangement joins TRBV30 to TRBJ2-3; D unresolved. V lost 1 base to trimming and J lost 7 bases, with 6 bases between them. The CDR3 totals 11 residues. Germline V gene lookup returns CDR1 GTSNPN and CDR2 SVGIG (reference sequence). CDR3 sequence (DNA): TGTGCCTGGAGTGCCCGTCATACGCAGTATTTT. Residues: CAWSARHTQYF. Looking up the rest from reference TRBV30 and TRBJ2-3 gives the full variable domain: SQTIHQWPATLVQPVGSPLSLECTVEGTSNPNLYWYRQAAGRGLQLLFYSVGIGQISSEVPQNLSASRPQDRQFILSSKKLLLSDSGFYLCAWSARHTQYFGPGTRLTVL.

The chain has TRBV5-3 and TRBJ2-3; D is possibly TRBD1 (5 bases). TRBV5-3 has ORF status, its function being uncertain. V shed 3 bases and J shed 8 bases, with 16 bases lying between them. This CDR3 spans 14 amino acids. For the CDR3, the DNA is TGTGCCAGAAGCTACGACAGAAAAAGAGGTACGCAGTATTTT. This translates into CARSYDRKRGTQYF.

The rearrangement uses TRBV4-2 and TRBJ1-1; TRBD1 might be the D (6 bases). The CDR3 runs 16 residues. Germline V gives CDR1 LGHNA, CDR2 YNFKEQ. V gave up 5 bases and J gave up 1 base, with 17 bases separating them. CDR3 sequence: CASSVMTGGENTEAFF. CDR3 in DNA: TGTGCCAGCAGCGTAATGACAGGAGGCGAGAACACTGAAGCTTTCTTT.

A few counts support this clone. The gene calls are TRBV7-2 and TRBJ2-7, with TRBD2 identical over 12 bases. The germline V gene has CDR1 SGHTA and CDR2 FQGNSA. V lost 5 bases and J lost 3; bases outside the gene matches: 2. The CDR3 is 14 residues long. The CDR3 DNA reads as TGTGCCAGCAGCGCGGGACTAGCGGGCTACGAGCAGTACTTC. This codes for CASSAGLAGYEQYF.

The V and J genes are TRBV19 and TRBJ2-1; 7 bases line up with TRBD1. Germline CDR1 reads LNHDA; CDR2 reads SQIVND (reference sequence). CDR3 length equals 16 residues. Trimming took 7 bases from V and 0 from J; bases not matched to a gene: 9. CDR3 residues: CASTAMGQSSYNEQFF. The CDR3 DNA follows: TGTGCCAGTACGGCCATGGGACAGAGCTCCTACAATGAGCAGTTCTTC.

The J gene is TRBJ2-7, the V gene TRBV7-2; the match to TRBD1 covers 8 bases. CDR1 SGHTA and CDR2 FQGNSA come from the germline V gene. The CDR3 is 17 amino acids. V shed 5 bases and J 4 bases; nucleotides not matched to a gene: 16. The DNA of the CDR3 is TGTGCCAGCAGCGGCGCGGATGACAGGGGATTGATGTACGAGCAGTACTTC. It translates to CASSGADDRGLMYEQYF.

Note on this clone: An end of the junction differs from the germline gene, which may be a read error. This sequence joins TRBV11-3 and TRBJ1-2, with D uncertain. Germline lookup yields CDR1 SGHNT and CDR2 YENEEA. The CDR3 length is 14 residues. The DNA for the CDR3 is TGTGCCAGCAACTTAGCCGGAGGTAACTATGGCTACACCTTC. Translating gives CASNLAGGNYGYTF.

The V and J genes are TRBV9 and TRBJ2-7, with 9 bases fitting TRBD2. The CDR3 totals 15 residues. The germline V gene has CDR1 SGDLS and CDR2 YYNGEE. V shed 3 bases, J shed 0 bases, and the junction held 4 bases outside the gene matches. The DNA for the CDR3 is TGTGCCAGCAGCGCTAGCGGGACCAGCTCCTACGAGCAGTACTTC. It is translated as CASSASGTSSYEQYF.

This chain links TRBV11-3 with TRBJ2-5, with TRBD2 as a possible D gene (5 bases). The germline V gene encodes CDR1 SGHNT and CDR2 YENEEA. The CDR3 length is 14 residues. V shed 3 bases and J shed 4 bases, with 12 bases lying between them. CDR3 DNA sequence: TGTGCCAGCAGCTTCGTAAGGGAGAGAGAGACCCAGTACTTC. The encoded protein is CASSFVRERETQYF.

The chain combines TRBV6-1 with TRBJ1-2; TRBD1 agrees at 8 bases. The CDR3 has 16 residues. Germline-derived CDR1 and CDR2 are MNHNS and SASEGT. The ends lost 2 bases at V and 5 bases at J; junction bases unmatched: 10. The CDR3 nucleotides are TGTGCCAGCAGTGAATCGAGAAGGACAGGGATGTATGGCTACACCTTC. Its protein is CASSESRRTGMYGYTF.

This clone occurred a few times. The chain joins TRBV7-9 to TRBJ2-1; D possibly corresponds to TRBD1 (6 bases). V gave up 3 bases and J gave up 6 bases, with 9 bases separating them. The CDR3 extends over 13 amino acids. Germline V gives CDR1 SEHNR, CDR2 FQNEAQ (reference sequence). This chain's CDR3 is CASSLDSGNEQFF. The CDR3 coding sequence is TGTGCCAGCAGCTTGGACAGCGGCAATGAGCAGTTCTTC. Based on the CDR3 plus reference TRBV7-9 and TRBJ2-1, the full variable domain is DTGVSQNPRHKITKRGQNVTFRCDPISEHNRLYWYRQTLGQGPEFLTYFQNEAQLEKSRLLSDRFSAERPKGSFSTLEIQRTEQGDSAMYLCASSLDSGNEQFFGPGTRLTVL.

This rearrangement joins TRBV27 to TRBJ2-5, with 10 bases matching TRBD1. Germline V CDR1 and CDR2: MNHEY, SMNVEV (reference sequence). There are 14 residues in the CDR3. Unmatched junction bases numbered 5, after V lost 3 bases and J lost 7 bases. The CDR3 nucleotides are TGTGCCAGCAGTTTTGGGACAGGGGAGGGGACCCAGTACTTC. It is translated as CASSFGTGEGTQYF.

This clone appeared a single time. The sample holds other DNA sequences that translate to the same CDR3. This rearrangement joins TRBV9 to TRBJ2-1, with TRBD2 matching over 8 bases. This CDR3 is 15 amino acids long. Germline values: CDR1 SGDLS, CDR2 YYNGEE. The J segment lost 1 base and the V segment lost 1 base, leaving 1 base of the junction unmatched. Here the CDR3 DNA reads TGTGCCAGCAGCGTATCGGGGGGGTCCTACAATGAGCAGTTCTTC. Amino acids: CASSVSGGSYNEQFF.

The sample holds a few counts of this clone. No conserved phenylalanine or tryptophan is present at the end of the CDR3, so a read error is the likely explanation. The limits of the CDR3 on the DNA are not certain, so only TCRdb's listed CDR3 is given. The chain joins TRBV21-1 to TRBJ1-1; no check of the table's D call, TRBD1, against the DNA was made. TRBV21-1 is listed as a pseudogene. The CDR3 has 10 amino acids, counting both end residues. This CDR3 is CASTMSQGSS.

The table lists this clone with a few counts. This chain links TRBV10-3 with TRBJ2-2, with 9 bases matching TRBD1. The length of the CDR3 is 17 residues. V lost 4 bases, J lost 2 bases, and 8 bases stayed unmatched. Germline CDR1 ENHRY, CDR2 SYGVKD. The CDR3 is CAISGPGTGFNTGELFF. In nucleotides, the CDR3 is TGTGCCATCAGTGGGCCCGGGACAGGGTTTAACACCGGGGAGCTGTTTTTT.

The rearrangement links TRBV6-1 to TRBJ2-2; 10 bases match TRBD2. This CDR3 is 16 amino acids long. Looked up from germline, CDR1 is MNHNS and CDR2 is SASEGT. Trimming at V came to 3 bases and at J to 6 bases, leaving 7 bases not matched to a gene. CDR3 loop: CASSDSGLAVPGELFF. Here the CDR3 DNA reads TGTGCCAGCAGTGACAGCGGACTAGCGGTGCCCGGGGAGCTGTTTTTT.

The V gene is TRBV29-1, the J gene TRBJ2-5; D might be TRBD1 (5 bases). CDR3 length: 13 amino acids. V lost 6 bases and J lost 5, with 16 bases in between. CDR1 is SQVTM, CDR2 ANQGSEA, per germline. The CDR3 region has the DNA TGCAGCGTGGGCATAGGACCAGGGGAGACCCAGTACTTC. Translated: CSVGIGPGETQYF.